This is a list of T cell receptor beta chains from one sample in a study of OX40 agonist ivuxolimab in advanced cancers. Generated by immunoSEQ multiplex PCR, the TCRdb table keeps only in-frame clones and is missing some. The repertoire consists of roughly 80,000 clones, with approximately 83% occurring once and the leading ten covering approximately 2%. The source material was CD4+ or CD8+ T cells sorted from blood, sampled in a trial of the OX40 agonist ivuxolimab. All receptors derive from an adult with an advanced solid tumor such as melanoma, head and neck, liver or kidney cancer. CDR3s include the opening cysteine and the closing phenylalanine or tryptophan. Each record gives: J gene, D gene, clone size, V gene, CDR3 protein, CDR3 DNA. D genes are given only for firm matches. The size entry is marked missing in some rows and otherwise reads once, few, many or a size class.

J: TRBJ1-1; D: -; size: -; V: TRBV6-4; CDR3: CASREQIGRIEAFF; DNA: TGTGCCAGCAGAGAACAAATCGGACGTATTGAAGCTTTCTTT
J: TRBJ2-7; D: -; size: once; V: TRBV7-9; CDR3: CASSLSRVPPYEQYF; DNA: TGTGCCAGCAGCTTATCCAGGGTACCCCCCTACGAGCAGTACTTC
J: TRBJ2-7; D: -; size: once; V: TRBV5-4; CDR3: CASSLYGLGEQYF; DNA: TGTGCCAGCAGCTTGTATGGGCTTGGGGAGCAGTACTTC
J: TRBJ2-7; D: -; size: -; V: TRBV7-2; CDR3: CASSLADAYEQYF; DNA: TGTGCCAGCAGCTTAGCGGATGCCTACGAGCAGTACTTC
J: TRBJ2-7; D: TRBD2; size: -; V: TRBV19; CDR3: CASSHSTSGGAPYEQYF; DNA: TGTGCCAGTAGTCACTCTACCAGCGGGGGGGCCCCCTACGAGCAGTACTTC
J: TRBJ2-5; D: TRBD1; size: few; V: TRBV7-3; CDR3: CASSLRPQGAGRGETQYF; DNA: TGTGCCAGCAGCTTAAGGCCCCAGGGGGCTGGTAGAGGAGAGACCCAGTACTTC
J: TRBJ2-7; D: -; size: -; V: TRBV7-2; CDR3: CASSLAGVPYEQYF; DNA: TGTGCCAGCAGCTTAGCGGGGGTCCCGTACGAGCAGTACTTC
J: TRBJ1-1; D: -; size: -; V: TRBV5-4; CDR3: CASSWGAGANTEAFF; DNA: TGTGCCAGCAGCTGGGGGGCAGGGGCGAACACTGAAGCTTTCTTT
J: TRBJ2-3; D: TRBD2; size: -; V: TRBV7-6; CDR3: CASSRGTIADTQYF; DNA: TGTGCCAGCAGCCGAGGGACTATCGCAGATACGCAGTATTTT
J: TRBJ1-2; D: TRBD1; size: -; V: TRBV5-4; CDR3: CASSLEGGIDYGYTF; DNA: TGTGCCAGCAGCTTAGAAGGGGGCATAGATTATGGCTACACCTTC
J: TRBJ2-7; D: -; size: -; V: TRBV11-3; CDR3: CASSFYSSSYEQYF; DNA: TGTGCCAGCAGCTTTTATAGTAGCTCCTACGAGCAGTACTTC
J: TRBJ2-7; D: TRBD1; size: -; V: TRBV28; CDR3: CASTLGTGVFEQYF; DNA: TGTGCCAGCACCCTAGGGACAGGGGTTTTCGAGCAGTACTTC
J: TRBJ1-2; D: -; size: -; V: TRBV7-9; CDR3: CASSSTGGYTF; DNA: TGTGCCAGCAGCTCGACCGGAGGCTACACCTTC
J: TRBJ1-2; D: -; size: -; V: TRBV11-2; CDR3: CASSSLREGSYTF; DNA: TGTGCCAGCAGCTCCTTAAGGGAGGGGAGCTACACCTTC
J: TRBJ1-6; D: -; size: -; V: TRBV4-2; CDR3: CASSQGYGVRRDSPLHF; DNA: TGTGCCAGCAGCCAAGGCTACGGGGTTCGTAGGGATTCACCCCTCCACTTT
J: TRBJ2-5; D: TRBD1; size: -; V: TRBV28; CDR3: CASRRTGTPKGKETQYF; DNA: TGTGCCAGCAGACGGACAGGGACTCCAAAGGGAAAAGAGACCCAGTACTTC
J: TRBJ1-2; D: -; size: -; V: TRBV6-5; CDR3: CASSDRLNYGYTF; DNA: TGTGCCAGCAGTGACCGACTTAACTATGGCTACACCTTC
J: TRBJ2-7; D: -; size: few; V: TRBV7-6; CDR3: CASSLVGSRKGSYYEQYF; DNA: TGTGCCAGCAGCTTAGTCGGCAGTCGGAAAGGTAGTTACTACGAGCAGTACTTC
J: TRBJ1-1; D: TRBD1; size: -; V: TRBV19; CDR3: CASSISQGAGEAFF; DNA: TGTGCCAGTAGTATATCGCAGGGGGCCGGTGAAGCTTTCTTT
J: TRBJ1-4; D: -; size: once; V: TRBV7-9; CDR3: CASSLADEKLFF; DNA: TGTGCCAGCAGCCTAGCTGATGAAAAACTGTTTTTT
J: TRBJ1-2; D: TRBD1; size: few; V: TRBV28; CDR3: CASSSDRGGNYGYTF; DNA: TGTGCCAGCAGTTCTGACAGGGGCGGGAACTATGGCTACACCTTC
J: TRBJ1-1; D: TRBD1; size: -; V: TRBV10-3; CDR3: CASSPPQGAEAFF; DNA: TGTGCCAGCAGTCCTCCACAGGGGGCTGAAGCTTTCTTT
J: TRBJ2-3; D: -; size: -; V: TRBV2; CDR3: CASSGQGLGTDTQYF; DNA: TGTGCCAGCAGTGGGCAGGGGCTAGGGACAGATACGCAGTATTTT
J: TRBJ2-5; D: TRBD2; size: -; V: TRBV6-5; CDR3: CASSYGNGRVETQYF; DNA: TGTGCCAGCAGTTACGGGAACGGGAGGGTAGAGACCCAGTACTTC
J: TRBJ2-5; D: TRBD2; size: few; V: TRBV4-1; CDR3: CASSQETRGSGETQYF; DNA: TGCGCCAGCAGCCAAGAGACGCGCGGGAGCGGAGAGACCCAGTACTTC
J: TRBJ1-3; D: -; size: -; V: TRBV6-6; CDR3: CASSYSQFPGNTIYF; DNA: TGTGCCAGCAGTTACTCACAGTTTCCTGGAAACACCATATATTTT
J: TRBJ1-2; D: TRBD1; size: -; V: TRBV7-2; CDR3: CASSFDRTGNGYTF; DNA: TGTGCCAGCAGCTTTGACCGGACAGGGAACGGCTACACCTTC
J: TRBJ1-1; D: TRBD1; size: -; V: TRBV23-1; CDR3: CASSRPGQLNTEAFF; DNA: TGCGCCAGCAGTCGCCCGGGACAGTTGAACACTGAAGCTTTCTTT
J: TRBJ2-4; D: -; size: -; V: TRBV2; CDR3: CASRTDTIAKNIQYF; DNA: TGTGCCAGCAGAACAGACACGATAGCCAAAAACATTCAGTACTTC
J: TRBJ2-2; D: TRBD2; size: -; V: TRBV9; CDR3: CASSVGLAGGTGELFF; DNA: TGTGCCAGCAGCGTAGGGCTAGCGGGGGGTACCGGGGAGCTGTTTTTT
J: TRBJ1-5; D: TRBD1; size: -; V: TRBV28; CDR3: CASSLYGRGRNQPQHF; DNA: TGTGCCAGCAGTTTATACGGCAGGGGGCGCAATCAGCCCCAGCATTTT
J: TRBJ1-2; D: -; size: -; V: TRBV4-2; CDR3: CASSQERKGAGTF; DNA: TGTGCCAGCAGCCAAGAAAGGAAAGGGGCTGGGACCTTC
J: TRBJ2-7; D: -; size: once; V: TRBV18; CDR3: CASSSTLTSSYEQYF; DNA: TGTGCCAGCTCATCGACTTTGACTAGCTCCTACGAGCAGTACTTC
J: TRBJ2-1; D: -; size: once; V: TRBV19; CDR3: CASTLSGQALYNEQFF; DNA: TGTGCCAGTACCCTTAGCGGCCAGGCCCTCTACAATGAGCAGTTCTTC
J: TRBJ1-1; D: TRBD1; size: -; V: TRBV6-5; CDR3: CASKGQGWNTEAFF; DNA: TGTGCCAGCAAAGGACAGGGATGGAACACTGAAGCTTTCTTT
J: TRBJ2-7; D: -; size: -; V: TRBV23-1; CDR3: CASSQGNLYEQYF; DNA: TGCGCCAGCAGTCAAGGGAATCTCTACGAGCAGTACTTC
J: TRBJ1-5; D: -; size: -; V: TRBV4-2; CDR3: CASSQDFEGFQPQHF; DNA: TGTGCCAGCAGCCAAGATTTTGAAGGTTTTCAGCCCCAGCATTTT
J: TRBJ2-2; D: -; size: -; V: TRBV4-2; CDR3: CASSQDRGGVGELFF; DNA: TGTGCCAGCAGCCAAGATCGAGGGGGAGTCGGGGAGCTGTTTTTT
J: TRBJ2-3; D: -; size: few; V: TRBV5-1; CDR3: CASSSGDSTSTDTQYF; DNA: TGCGCCAGCAGCTCGGGGGACAGTACTAGCACAGATACGCAGTATTTT
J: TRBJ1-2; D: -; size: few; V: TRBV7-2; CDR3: CASSPKMGGGAGYTF; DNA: TGTGCCAGCAGCCCCAAGATGGGGGGAGGTGCTGGCTACACCTTC
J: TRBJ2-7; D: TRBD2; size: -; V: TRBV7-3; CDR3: CASSTGLAGGEQYF; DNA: TGTGCCAGCAGCACGGGACTAGCGGGAGGGGAGCAGTACTTC
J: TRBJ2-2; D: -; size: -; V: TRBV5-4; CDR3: CASSLSRPGELFF; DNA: TGTGCCAGCAGTTTATCCAGGCCCGGGGAGCTGTTTTTT
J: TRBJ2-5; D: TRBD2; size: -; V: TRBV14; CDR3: CASSQASMASGSKETQYF; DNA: TGTGCCAGCAGCCAAGCTAGTATGGCTAGCGGGAGTAAGGAGACCCAGTACTTC
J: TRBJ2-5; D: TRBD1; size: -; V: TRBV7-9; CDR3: CASSQTGGWGLGETQYF; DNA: TGTGCCAGCAGCCAGACAGGGGGTTGGGGCCTCGGGGAGACCCAGTACTTC
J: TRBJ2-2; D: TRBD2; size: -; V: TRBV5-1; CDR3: CASSLPGLAANTGELFF; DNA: TGCGCCAGCAGCTTGCCGGGACTAGCGGCAAACACCGGGGAGCTGTTTTTT
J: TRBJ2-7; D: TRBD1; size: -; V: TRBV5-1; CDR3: CASSPGRTGRGYEQYF; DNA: TGCGCCAGCAGTCCCGGACGGACAGGTCGGGGCTACGAGCAGTACTTC
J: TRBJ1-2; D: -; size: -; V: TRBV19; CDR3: CASSSQAIYGYTF; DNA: TGTGCCAGTAGTTCCCAGGCAATCTATGGCTACACCTTC
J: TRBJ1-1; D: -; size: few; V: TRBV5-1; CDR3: CASSLSGSPAFF; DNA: TGCGCCAGCAGCCTATCCGGGTCCCCGGCTTTCTTT
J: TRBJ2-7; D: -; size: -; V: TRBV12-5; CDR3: CASGARPRDEQYF; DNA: TGTGCTAGTGGCGCTAGGCCACGGGACGAGCAGTACTTC
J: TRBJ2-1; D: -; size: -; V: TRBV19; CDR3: CASRGTAGGSYNEQFF; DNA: TGTGCCAGTAGGGGGACCGCTGGGGGCTCCTACAATGAGCAGTTCTTC
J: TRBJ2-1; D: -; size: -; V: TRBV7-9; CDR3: CASSLAGGYNEQFF; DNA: TGTGCCAGCAGCTTAGCGGGAGGCTACAATGAGCAGTTCTTC
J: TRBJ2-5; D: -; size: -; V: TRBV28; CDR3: CASSQGGQETQYF; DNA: TGTGCCAGCAGCCAGGGGGGCCAAGAGACCCAGTACTTC
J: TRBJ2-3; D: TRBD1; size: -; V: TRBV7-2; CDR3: CASSLRGQYTDTQYF; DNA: TGTGCCAGCAGCTTAAGGGGGCAATACACAGATACGCAGTATTTT
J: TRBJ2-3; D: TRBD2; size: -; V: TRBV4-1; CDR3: CASSQDFGRGTDTQYF; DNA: TGCGCCAGCAGCCAAGATTTCGGGCGGGGGACAGATACGCAGTATTTT
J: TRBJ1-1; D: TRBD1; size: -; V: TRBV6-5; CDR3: CASSYGTVNTEAFF; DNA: TGTGCCAGCAGTTATGGGACAGTGAACACTGAAGCTTTCTTT
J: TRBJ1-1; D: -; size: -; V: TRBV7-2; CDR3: CASSLAPDTEAFF; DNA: TGTGCCAGCAGCTTAGCGCCGGACACTGAAGCTTTCTTT
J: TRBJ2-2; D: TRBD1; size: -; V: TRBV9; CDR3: CASSVTGDWPRPGELFF; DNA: TGTGCCAGCAGCGTAACAGGGGATTGGCCGCGTCCCGGGGAGCTGTTTTTT